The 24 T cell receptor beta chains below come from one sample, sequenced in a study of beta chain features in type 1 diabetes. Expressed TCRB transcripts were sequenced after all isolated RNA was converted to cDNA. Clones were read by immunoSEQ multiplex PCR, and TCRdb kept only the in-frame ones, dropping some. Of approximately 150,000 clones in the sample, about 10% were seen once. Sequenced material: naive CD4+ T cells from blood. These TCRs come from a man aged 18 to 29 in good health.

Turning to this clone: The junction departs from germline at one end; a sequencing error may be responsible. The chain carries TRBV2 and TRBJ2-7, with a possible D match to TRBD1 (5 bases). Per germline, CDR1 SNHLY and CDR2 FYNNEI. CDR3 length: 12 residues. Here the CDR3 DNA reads TGTGCCAGCACCCGAGACAGCTACGAGCCGTACTTC. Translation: CASTRDSYEPYF.

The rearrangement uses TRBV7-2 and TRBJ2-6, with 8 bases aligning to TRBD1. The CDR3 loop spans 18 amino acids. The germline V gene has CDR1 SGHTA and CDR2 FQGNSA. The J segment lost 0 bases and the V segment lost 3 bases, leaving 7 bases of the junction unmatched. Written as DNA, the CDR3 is TGTGCCAGCAGCTTGGGGACAGGACTGAGCTCTGGGGCCAACGTCCTGACTTTC. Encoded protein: CASSLGTGLSSGANVLTF.

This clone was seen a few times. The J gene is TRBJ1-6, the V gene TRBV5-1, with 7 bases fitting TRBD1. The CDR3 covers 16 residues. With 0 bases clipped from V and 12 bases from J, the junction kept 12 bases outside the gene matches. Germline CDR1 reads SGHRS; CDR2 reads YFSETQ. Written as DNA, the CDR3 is TGCGCCAGCAGCTTGGGGGGAACAGGGGTGGATGGACCCCTCCACTTT. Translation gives CASSLGGTGVDGPLHF.

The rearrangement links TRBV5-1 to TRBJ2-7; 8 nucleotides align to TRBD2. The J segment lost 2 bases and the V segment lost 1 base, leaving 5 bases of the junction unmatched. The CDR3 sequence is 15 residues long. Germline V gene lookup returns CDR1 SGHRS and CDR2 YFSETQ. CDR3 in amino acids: CASSLIERGTYEQYF. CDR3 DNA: TGCGCCAGCAGCTTGATCGAGCGGGGGACCTACGAGCAGTACTTC.

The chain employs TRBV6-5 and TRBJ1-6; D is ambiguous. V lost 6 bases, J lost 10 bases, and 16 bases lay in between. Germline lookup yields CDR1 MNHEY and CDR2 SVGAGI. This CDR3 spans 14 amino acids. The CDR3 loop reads CASRLVTVGSPLHF. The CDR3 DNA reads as TGTGCCAGCAGACTAGTGACGGTGGGATCACCCCTCCACTTT.

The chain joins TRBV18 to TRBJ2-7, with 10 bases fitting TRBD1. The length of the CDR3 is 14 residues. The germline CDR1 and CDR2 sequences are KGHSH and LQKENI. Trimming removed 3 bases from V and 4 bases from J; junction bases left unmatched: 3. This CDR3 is CASSPDRGLYEQYF. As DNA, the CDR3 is TGTGCCAGCTCACCTGACAGGGGGCTATACGAGCAGTACTTC.

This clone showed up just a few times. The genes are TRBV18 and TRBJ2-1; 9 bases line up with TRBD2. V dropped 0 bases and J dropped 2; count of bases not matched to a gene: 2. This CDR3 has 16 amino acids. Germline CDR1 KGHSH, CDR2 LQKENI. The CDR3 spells CASSPPQRGAYNEQFF. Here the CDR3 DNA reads TGTGCCAGCTCACCACCCCAGCGGGGGGCCTACAATGAGCAGTTCTTC.

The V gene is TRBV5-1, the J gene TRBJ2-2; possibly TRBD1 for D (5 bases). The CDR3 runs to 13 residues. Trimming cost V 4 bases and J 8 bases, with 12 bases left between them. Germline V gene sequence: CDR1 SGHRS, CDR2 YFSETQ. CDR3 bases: TGCGCCAGCAGCACCTTCAGGGTTGGGGAGCTGTTTTTT. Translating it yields CASSTFRVGELFF. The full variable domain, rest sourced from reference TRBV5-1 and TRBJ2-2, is KAGVTQTPRYLIKTRGQQVTLSCSPISGHRSVSWYQQTPGQGLQFLFEYFSETQRNKGNFPGRFSGRQFSNSRSEMNVSTLELGDSALYLCASSTFRVGELFFGEGSRLTVL.

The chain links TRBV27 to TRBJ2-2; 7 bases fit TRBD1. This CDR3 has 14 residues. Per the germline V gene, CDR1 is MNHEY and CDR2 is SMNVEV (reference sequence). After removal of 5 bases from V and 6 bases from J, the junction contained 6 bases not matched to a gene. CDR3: CASSRQGEAGELFF. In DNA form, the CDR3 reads TGTGCCAGCAGTCGGCAGGGGGAAGCCGGGGAGCTGTTTTTT.

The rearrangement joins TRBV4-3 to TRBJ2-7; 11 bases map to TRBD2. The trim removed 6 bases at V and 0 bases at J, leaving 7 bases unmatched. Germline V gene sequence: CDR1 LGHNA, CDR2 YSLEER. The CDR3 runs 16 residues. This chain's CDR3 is CASSRGLADYSYEQYF. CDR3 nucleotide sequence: TGCGCCAGCAGTCGGGGACTAGCGGATTACTCCTACGAGCAGTACTTC.

Written as DNA, the CDR3 is TGCGCCAGCTTTAAGAACAGGGAGGGTCAGCCCCAGCATTTT. Encoded protein: CASFKNREGQPQHF. The J gene is TRBJ1-5, the V gene TRBV4-3, with D possibly TRBD1 on 6 matching bases. Germline V lookup: CDR1 LGHNA, CDR2 YSLEER. This CDR3 has 14 amino acids. The V end lost 8 bases, the J end lost 6 bases, and 17 bases lay between the germline ends.

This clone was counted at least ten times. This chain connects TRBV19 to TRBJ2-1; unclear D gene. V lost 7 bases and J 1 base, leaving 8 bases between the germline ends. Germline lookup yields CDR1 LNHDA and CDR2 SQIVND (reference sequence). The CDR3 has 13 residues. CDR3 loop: CASTGGSYNEQFF. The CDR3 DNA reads TGTGCCAGTACCGGCGGATCCTACAATGAGCAGTTCTTC.

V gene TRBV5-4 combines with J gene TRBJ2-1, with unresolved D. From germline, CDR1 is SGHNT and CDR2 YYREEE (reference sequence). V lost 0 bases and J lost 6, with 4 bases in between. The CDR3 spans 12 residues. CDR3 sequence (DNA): TGTGCCAGCAGCTTGGACAGCAATGAGCAGTTCTTC. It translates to CASSLDSNEQFF.

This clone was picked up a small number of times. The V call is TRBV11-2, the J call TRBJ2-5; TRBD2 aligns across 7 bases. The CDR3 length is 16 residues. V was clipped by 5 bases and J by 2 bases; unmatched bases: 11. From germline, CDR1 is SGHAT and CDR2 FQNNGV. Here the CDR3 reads CASSLSPGLVQETQYF. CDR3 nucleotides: TGTGCCAGCAGCCTCTCCCCCGGACTAGTACAAGAGACCCAGTACTTC.

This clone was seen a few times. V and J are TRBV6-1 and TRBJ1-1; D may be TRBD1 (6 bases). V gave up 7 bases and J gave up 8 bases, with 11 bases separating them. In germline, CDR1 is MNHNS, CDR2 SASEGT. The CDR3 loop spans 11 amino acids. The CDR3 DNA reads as TGTGCCAGCATTAAAGACAGGGAAGCTTTCTTT. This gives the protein CASIKDREAFF.

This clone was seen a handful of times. The CDR3 reads CAISAGNGYEQYF. The CDR3 nucleotides are TGTGCCATCAGTGCGGGAAATGGCTACGAGCAGTACTTC. This chain uses TRBV10-3 with TRBJ2-7; D might be TRBD2 (5 bases). The CDR3 loop spans 13 amino acids. The germline V gene has CDR1 ENHRY and CDR2 SYGVKD. Trimming took off 4 bases at V and 3 bases at J, with 10 bases between the two ends.

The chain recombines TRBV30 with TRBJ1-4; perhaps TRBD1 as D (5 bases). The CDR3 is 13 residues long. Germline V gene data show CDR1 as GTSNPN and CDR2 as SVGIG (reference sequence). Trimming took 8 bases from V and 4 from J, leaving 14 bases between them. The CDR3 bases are TGTGCCGGAGGGGCAGGGCGTAATGAAAAACTGTTTTTT. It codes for CAGGAGRNEKLFF.

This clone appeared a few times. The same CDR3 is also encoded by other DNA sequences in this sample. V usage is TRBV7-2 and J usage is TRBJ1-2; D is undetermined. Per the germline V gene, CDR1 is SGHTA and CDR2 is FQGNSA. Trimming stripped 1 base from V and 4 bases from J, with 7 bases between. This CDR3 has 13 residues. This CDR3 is CASSLGGFYGYTF. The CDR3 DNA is TGTGCCAGCAGCTTAGGCGGATTCTATGGCTACACCTTC.

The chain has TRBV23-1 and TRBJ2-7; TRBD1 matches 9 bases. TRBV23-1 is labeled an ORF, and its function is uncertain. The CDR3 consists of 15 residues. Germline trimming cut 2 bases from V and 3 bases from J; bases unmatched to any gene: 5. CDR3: CASSQTGQGVYEQYF. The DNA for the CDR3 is TGCGCCAGCAGTCAAACGGGACAGGGTGTCTACGAGCAGTACTTC.

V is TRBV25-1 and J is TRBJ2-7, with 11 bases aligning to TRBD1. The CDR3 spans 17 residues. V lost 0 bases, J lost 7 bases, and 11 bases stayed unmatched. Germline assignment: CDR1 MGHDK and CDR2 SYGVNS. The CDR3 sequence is CASSEYKGGQGAKEQYF. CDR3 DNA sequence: TGTGCCAGCAGTGAATATAAGGGCGGACAGGGGGCAAAAGAGCAGTACTTC.

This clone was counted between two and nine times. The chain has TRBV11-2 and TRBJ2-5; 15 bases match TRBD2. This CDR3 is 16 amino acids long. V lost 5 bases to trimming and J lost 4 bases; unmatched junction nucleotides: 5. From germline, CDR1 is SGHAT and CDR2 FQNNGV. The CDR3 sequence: CASSPGLAGGPETQYF. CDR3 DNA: TGTGCCAGCAGCCCAGGACTAGCGGGGGGGCCAGAGACCCAGTACTTC.

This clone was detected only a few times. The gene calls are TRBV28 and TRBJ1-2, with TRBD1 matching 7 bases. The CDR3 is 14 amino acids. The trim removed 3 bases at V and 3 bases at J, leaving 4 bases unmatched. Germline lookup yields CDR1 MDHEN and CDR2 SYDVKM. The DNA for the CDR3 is TGTGCCAGCAGTTTCCCCGACAGGGACTATGGCTACACCTTC. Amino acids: CASSFPDRDYGYTF.

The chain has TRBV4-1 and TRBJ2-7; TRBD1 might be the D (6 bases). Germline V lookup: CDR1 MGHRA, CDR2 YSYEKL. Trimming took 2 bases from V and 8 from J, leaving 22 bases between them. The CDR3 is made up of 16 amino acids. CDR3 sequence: CASSQPLDRTAIQQYF. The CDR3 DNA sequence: TGCGCCAGCAGCCAACCACTAGACAGGACCGCCATACAGCAGTACTTC.

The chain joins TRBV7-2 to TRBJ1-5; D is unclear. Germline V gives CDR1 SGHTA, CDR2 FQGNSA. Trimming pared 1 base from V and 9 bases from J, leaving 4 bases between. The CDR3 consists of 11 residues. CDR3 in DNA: TGTGCCAGCAGCTTAGACGGGCCCCAGCATTTT. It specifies CASSLDGPQHF. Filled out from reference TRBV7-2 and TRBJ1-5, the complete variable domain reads GAGVSQSPSNKVTEKGKDVELRCDPISGHTALYWYRQSLGQGLEFLIYFQGNSAPDKSGLPSDRFSAERTGGSVSTLTIQRTQQEDSAVYLCASSLDGPQHFGDGTRLSIL.